The table lists the clone carrying this T cell receptor (beta chain) with many counts. Its antigen remains unknown. Researchers amplified the TCR beta CDR3 regions from RNA transcripts. The HTBI primer set was used in a first-round RT-PCR of the TCR CDR3. TCRdb redid the calling of the multiplex PCR reads with MiXCR, one entry per CDR3 protein. The repertoire includes a few hundred thousand distinct CDR3 sequences, approximately 14% of them detected once, and roughly 8% sits in the top ten. The data derive from a study of T cells in Graves' hyperthyroidism and ophthalmopathy. V was cut by 2 bases and J by 5 bases, with 11 bases left in between. In germline, CDR1 is MNHNY, CDR2 SVGAGI (reference sequence). CDR3 length: 14 residues. Study-wide points: In validation, the model predicted ophthalmopathy. These predictions came a median approximately 6.5 months before onset.

This receptor was taken from a woman aged 18-29 years with Graves' hyperthyroidism. The chain combines TRBV6-6 with TRBJ2-3; D remains ambiguous. Sequenced material: blood. The CDR3 region has the DNA TGTGCCAGCAGTTACCAGTGGCAGGAAGATACGCAGTATTTT. Its translation is CASSYQWQEDTQYF.